The 24 T cell receptor beta chains below were found in one sample sequenced in a study of blood T cell repertoires in COVID-19 (dated by TCRdb to about 2020). Receptor libraries were prepared by the immunoSEQ multiplex PCR assay. Entries here come from immuneACCESS through TCRdb and include only in-frame sequences with V and J called. Some clones fail to appear in such tables; in the studies checked, an unresolved V gene covers under half of the shortfall, and the cause of the remainder is unknown. For this sample there are roughly 61,000 clones; about 91% appear just once. The top ten clones comprise approximately 2.3% of the sample. The sequenced sample was peripheral blood. The receptors were gathered from a man aged 55 to 70 with acute or convalescent COVID-19.

This chain connects TRBV6-2 or TRBV6-3 to TRBJ2-7; TRBD1 matches at 7 bases. V shed 5 bases, J shed 7 bases, and the junction held 11 bases outside the gene matches. This CDR3 contains 14 residues. Germline assignment: CDR1 MNHEY and CDR2 SVGEGT. CDR3 sequence: CASSVTGVPWEQYF. The CDR3 nucleotides are TGTGCCAGCAGTGTAACAGGGGTACCTTGGGAGCAGTACTTC.

This clone was seen only a few times. The sample contains more than one DNA sequence encoding this CDR3. V and J are TRBV7-8 and TRBJ1-5; TRBD1 matches 7 bases. The V and J ends lost 3 bases and 6 bases, in that order; junction bases with no gene match: 5. This CDR3 has 14 residues. From germline, CDR1 is SGHVS and CDR2 FQNEAQ. The CDR3, as DNA: TGTGCCAGCAGCTTCGACAGGGTAGGTCAGCCCCAGCATTTT. Its protein is CASSFDRVGQPQHF.

There are a few counts of this clone. The chain recombines TRBV7-8 with TRBJ2-5; 7 nucleotides line up with TRBD1. Germline V gene lookup returns CDR1 SGHVS and CDR2 FQNEAQ. Germline trimming cut 4 bases from V and 4 bases from J; bases unmatched to any gene: 12. This CDR3 contains 16 residues. CDR3 in amino acids: CASSSRTGRPRETQYF. CDR3 DNA: TGTGCCAGCAGCTCTAGGACAGGCCGACCTAGAGAGACCCAGTACTTC.

The CDR3 DNA sequence: TGTGCCAGCTCACCCGGGGGGGGGCTCACAGATACGCAGTATTTT. Residues: CASSPGGGLTDTQYF. The chain links TRBV18 to TRBJ2-3; 8 bases map to TRBD2. Germline V lookup: CDR1 KGHSH, CDR2 LQKENI. CDR3 length equals 15 residues. J was trimmed by 2 bases and V by 3 bases; bases with no gene match: 4.

V usage is TRBV9 and J usage is TRBJ1-6, with TRBD1 matching 8 bases. Per the germline V gene, CDR1 is SGDLS and CDR2 is YYNGEE. V was pared by 9 bases and J by 0 bases, with 8 bases of the junction left unmatched. This CDR3 comprises 16 residues. CDR3 protein: CATRQGIGSYNSPLHF. The CDR3 coding sequence is TGTGCCACCAGACAGGGGATCGGCTCCTATAATTCACCCCTCCACTTT.

The CDR3 loop is CASSIDRTNEKLFF. For the CDR3, the DNA is TGTGCCAGCAGCATAGACAGAACTAATGAAAAACTGTTTTTT. The V and J genes are TRBV6-5 and TRBJ1-4; perhaps TRBD1 as D (5 bases). V lost 6 bases to trimming and J lost 1 base, with 9 bases between them. The CDR3 runs 14 residues. The germline V gene encodes CDR1 MNHEY and CDR2 SVGAGI.

The V gene is TRBV12-5, the J gene TRBJ2-3; 9 bases line up with TRBD2. The germline gives CDR1 LGHNT, CDR2 FRNRAP. The CDR3 contains 14 residues. V shed 4 bases, J shed 7 bases, and the junction held 6 bases outside the gene matches. In DNA form, the CDR3 reads TGTGCTAGTGGTTCTAGCGGGGACCCAAATACGCAGTATTTT. This sequence encodes CASGSSGDPNTQYF.

This chain joins TRBV4-3 and TRBJ2-5; TRBD1 matches at 9 bases. This CDR3 comprises 16 residues. The germline gives CDR1 LGHNA, CDR2 YSLEER. V lost 1 base and J lost 5; bases outside the gene matches: 8. CDR3 sequence reads: CASSQVVTGGRETQYF. CDR3 sequence (DNA): TGCGCCAGCAGCCAAGTCGTAACAGGGGGCCGCGAGACCCAGTACTTC.

The chain is built from TRBV30 and TRBJ1-5, with no clear D. Trimming removed 1 base from V and 0 bases from J, with 4 bases in between. This CDR3 contains 13 residues. CDR1 is GTSNPN, CDR2 SVGIG, per germline (reference sequence). In nucleotides, the CDR3 is TGTGCCTGGAGTGGGAGTAGCAATCAGCCCCAGCATTTT. Translated: CAWSGSSNQPQHF.

This chain connects TRBV3-1 (or the pseudogene TRBV3-2) to TRBJ2-1; D gene unclear. V gave up 6 bases and J gave up 6 bases, with 18 bases separating them. CDR1 is LGHDT and CDR2 is YNNKEL in the germline V gene (reference sequence). This CDR3 has 15 residues. CDR3 DNA sequence: TGTGCCAGCAGTCCTTTCGGGTCGGGTCGCAATGAGCAGTTCTTC. It yields the protein CASSPFGSGRNEQFF.

The count of this clone is one. This chain connects TRBV2 to TRBJ2-7; 7 bases agree with TRBD1. Germline CDR1 is SNHLY and CDR2 is FYNNEI. This CDR3 region has 13 residues. V lost 4 bases to trimming and J lost 4 bases; unmatched junction nucleotides: 4. CDR3 DNA sequence: TGTGCCAGCAGTGTGAACAGGGGTTACGAGCAGTACTTC. It translates to CASSVNRGYEQYF. Looking up the rest from reference TRBV2 and TRBJ2-7 gives the full variable domain: EPEVTQTPSHQVTQMGQEVILRCVPISNHLYFYWYRQILGQKVEFLVSFYNNEISEKSEIFDDQFSVERPDGSNFTLKIRSTKLEDSAMYFCASSVNRGYEQYFGPGTRLTVT.

The chain is built from TRBV11-3 and TRBJ2-1, with 14 bases aligning to TRBD2. CDR1 SGHNT and CDR2 YENEEA come from the germline V gene. The junction had 8 bases not matched to a gene; V was cut back by 1 base and J by 9 bases. This CDR3 comprises 17 residues. The CDR3 spells CASSLGGLAGDGGEQFF. CDR3 bases: TGTGCCAGCAGCTTAGGGGGACTAGCGGGAGACGGGGGTGAGCAGTTCTTC.

The rearrangement joins TRBV5-1 to TRBJ1-1; 7 nucleotides match TRBD1. The CDR3 is 14 amino acids. Germline lookup yields CDR1 SGHRS and CDR2 YFSETQ. Trimming took 4 bases from V and 1 from J; bases not matched to a gene: 4. This CDR3 reads CASSPGQKNTEAFF. The CDR3 DNA reads TGCGCCAGCAGCCCGGGACAGAAGAACACTGAAGCTTTCTTT.

The rearrangement uses TRBV19 and TRBJ2-3, with a possible D match to TRBD2 (6 bases). The CDR3 length is 15 residues. Germline assignment: CDR1 LNHDA and CDR2 SQIVND (reference sequence). V lost 10 bases and J 3 bases, leaving 20 bases between the germline ends. CDR3 DNA sequence: TGTGCCACCTCGGGGGTCGGGAGAGGTACAGATACGCAGTATTTT. It yields the protein CATSGVGRGTDTQYF.

This chain joins TRBV5-1 and TRBJ2-1, with 7 bases identical to TRBD2. Germline V gene sequence: CDR1 SGHRS, CDR2 YFSETQ. This CDR3 has 14 residues. V shed 2 bases, J shed 9 bases, and the junction held 8 bases outside the gene matches. CDR3 sequence reads: CASSLMGGPGEQFF. The CDR3 bases are TGCGCCAGCAGCTTAATGGGAGGGCCCGGTGAGCAGTTCTTC.

J is TRBJ1-5 and V is TRBV24-1; 8 positions match TRBD1. Germline assignment: CDR1 KGHDR and CDR2 SFDVKD. J lost 0 bases, V lost 7 bases, and 4 bases had no gene match. CDR3 length: 15 residues. This chain's CDR3 is CATSGQGGSNQPQHF. The CDR3 DNA reads as TGTGCCACCAGCGGACAGGGTGGTAGCAATCAGCCCCAGCATTTT.

The chain uses TRBV19 and TRBJ2-3; 14 bases are a match to TRBD2. The CDR3 extends over 16 amino acids. Germline CDR1 reads LNHDA; CDR2 reads SQIVND (reference sequence). The V segment lost 6 bases and the J segment 7 bases; nucleotides outside the gene matches: 9. Written as DNA, the CDR3 is TGTGCCAGTAGAGGGACTAGCGGGAGATCGTTAAATACGCAGTATTTT. Amino acids: CASRGTSGRSLNTQYF.

The rearrangement joins TRBV5-5 to TRBJ2-3, with TRBD2 matching over 11 bases. There are 16 residues in the CDR3. J lost 6 bases, V lost 4 bases, and 10 bases had no gene match. Germline V gene lookup returns CDR1 SGHKS and CDR2 YYEKEE (reference sequence). The CDR3 is CASSRRLAGGPDTQYF. CDR3 nucleotides: TGTGCCAGCAGCCGGCGATTAGCGGGAGGGCCTGATACGCAGTATTTT.

This CDR3 is CASSPRLAASYNEQFF. The DNA for the CDR3 is TGTGCCAGCAGCCCCAGACTAGCGGCCTCCTACAATGAGCAGTTCTTC. This chain uses TRBV9 with TRBJ2-1; 9 bases match TRBD2. V shed 4 bases, J shed 0 bases, and the junction held 5 bases outside the gene matches. The CDR3 is made up of 16 amino acids. CDR1 SGDLS and CDR2 YYNGEE come from the germline V gene.

The V and J genes are TRBV11-1 and TRBJ2-7, with 7 bases lining up with TRBD2. J was trimmed by 7 bases and V by 1 base; bases with no gene match: 10. This CDR3 is built from 15 residues. CDR1 SGHAT and CDR2 FQDESV come from the germline V gene (reference sequence). The CDR3 sequence: CASSLGVAGAWEQYF. In DNA, the CDR3 is TGTGCCAGCAGCTTAGGGGTCGCGGGAGCCTGGGAGCAGTACTTC.

This chain joins TRBV10-3 and TRBJ2-2, with D perhaps TRBD2 (5 bases). Germline-derived CDR1 and CDR2 are ENHRY and SYGVKD. The CDR3 is made up of 15 amino acids. Trimming left V 3 bases short and J 3 bases short, with 11 bases between. CDR3 residues: CAISETEADTGELFF. DNA for the CDR3: TGTGCCATCAGTGAAACGGAGGCGGACACCGGGGAGCTGTTTTTT.

The genes are TRBV7-9 and TRBJ2-2, with TRBD2 matching over 9 bases. The CDR3 runs 15 residues. V dropped 6 bases and J dropped 7; count of bases not matched to a gene: 9. Germline CDR1 reads SEHNR; CDR2 reads FQNEAQ (reference sequence). Written as DNA, the CDR3 is TGTGCCAGCAGGTTACTAGCGGGTCGTGGCGGGGAGCTGTTTTTT. Residues: CASRLLAGRGGELFF.

The chain has TRBV4-2 and TRBJ1-6; possible D gene TRBD1, 5 bases. Trimming left V 4 bases short and J 10 bases short, with 20 bases between. The CDR3 sequence is 16 residues long. The germline V gene encodes CDR1 LGHNA and CDR2 YNFKEQ. The CDR3 sequence: CASSRTGAASYSPLHF. CDR3 bases: TGTGCCAGCAGCCGAACAGGCGCAGCGAGCTACTCACCCCTCCACTTT.

The V and J genes are TRBV7-8 and TRBJ1-4; D call uncertain. The CDR3 covers 15 residues. V gave up 0 bases and J gave up 2 bases, with 7 bases separating them. Germline assignment: CDR1 SGHVS and CDR2 FQNEAQ. The CDR3: CASSLAGTTNEKLFF. The CDR3 region has the DNA TGTGCCAGCAGCTTAGCCGGTACGACTAATGAAAAACTGTTTTTT.